One sample yielded the 22 T cell receptor beta chains listed below, sequenced in a study of immune heterogeneity within non-small cell lung tumors. Bulk tumor genomic DNA, 500 to 600 ng per sample, was used as template. Multiple biopsies spaced far apart were taken from each primary tumor during surgery. Each patient presented with untreated, newly diagnosed non-small cell lung cancer and received curative surgery. Multiplex PCR amplified TCR beta CDR3 with 32 V and 13 J primers. MiXCR was run by TCRdb on the multiplex PCR reads, yielding one entry per CDR3 protein. The top ten clones hold around 12% of a sample with some 4,000 distinct CDR3 sequences, approximately 25% of them seen once. Sequencing input: lung tumor tissue. The source is a man between 60 and 75 years old with non-small cell lung cancer.

The chain combines TRBV5-5 with TRBJ2-1, with 8 bases fitting TRBD1. CDR1 and CDR2 (germline): SGHKS, YYEKEE (reference sequence). Unmatched junction bases numbered 6, after V lost 3 bases and J lost 10 bases. The CDR3 sequence is 13 residues long. The CDR3: CASSSQGVGEQFF. CDR3 in DNA: TGTGCCAGCAGCTCACAGGGGGTCGGGGAGCAGTTCTTC.

This chain links TRBV7-9 with TRBJ2-1; no clear D. The V end lost 1 base, the J end lost 8 bases, and 12 bases lay between the germline ends. From germline, CDR1 is SEHNR and CDR2 FQNEAQ (reference sequence). The CDR3 is 14 amino acids. CDR3 in DNA: TGTGCCAGCAGCTTAGAAGTTGGAGTGGATGAGCAGTTCTTC. This gives the protein CASSLEVGVDEQFF.

A few counts support this clonotype. The gene calls are TRBV20-1 and TRBJ2-7, with 9 bases that match TRBD2. The CDR3 is made up of 14 amino acids. The junction had 7 bases not matched to a gene; V was cut back by 2 bases and J by 5 bases. Per the germline V gene, CDR1 is DFQATT and CDR2 is SNEGSKA (reference sequence). DNA of the CDR3: TGCAGTGCTAGATCCCCTAGCGGGACCCACGAGCAGTACTTC. Its translation: CSARSPSGTHEQYF.

The chain joins TRBV6-4 to TRBJ1-1; D ambiguous. V shed 3 bases and J shed 0 bases, with 11 bases lying between them. Germline V gene lookup returns CDR1 MRHNA and CDR2 SNTAGT. This CDR3 comprises 15 residues. This CDR3 reads CASSESVNMNTEAFF. The CDR3 DNA is TGTGCCAGCAGTGAATCCGTAAACATGAACACTGAAGCTTTCTTT.

This clonotype came up a few times. This chain connects TRBV24-1 to TRBJ2-3; 13 nucleotides align to TRBD2. This CDR3 spans 18 amino acids. V was clipped by 3 bases and J by 2 bases; unmatched bases: 7. CDR1 KGHDR and CDR2 SFDVKD come from the germline V gene. CDR3 DNA sequence: TGTGCCACCAGTGATCCAACCGGGACTAGCGGGAACACAGATACGCAGTATTTT. Translated, it gives CATSDPTGTSGNTDTQYF.

There are a few counts of this clonotype. This chain links TRBV11-1 with TRBJ2-1; D may be TRBD1 (6 bases). Germline values: CDR1 SGHAT, CDR2 FQDESV (reference sequence). CDR3 length equals 15 residues. Trimming took off 2 bases at V and 4 bases at J, with 12 bases between the two ends. The CDR3 sequence: CASSLIRGPYNEQFF. The DNA for the CDR3 is TGTGCCAGCAGCTTAATCAGGGGCCCTTACAATGAGCAGTTCTTC.

This chain connects TRBV6-1 to TRBJ1-1, with D tentatively TRBD1 (6 bases). The germline V gene encodes CDR1 MNHNS and CDR2 SASEGT. The CDR3 is made up of 15 amino acids. V was clipped by 5 bases and J by 4 bases, with 17 bases between them. CDR3 region: CASSPSGEGGTEAFF. The DNA of the CDR3 is TGTGCCAGCAGTCCCTCGGGAGAGGGGGGCACTGAAGCTTTCTTT.

This clonotype is termed medium-sized (0.01 to 0.1%). The J gene is TRBJ2-7, the V gene TRBV11-2; 11 nucleotides line up with TRBD2. This CDR3 contains 17 residues. Germline values: CDR1 SGHAT, CDR2 FQNNGV. The trim removed 1 base at V and 5 bases at J, leaving 10 bases unmatched. The CDR3 DNA reads as TGTGCCAGCAGCTTAGTAGTACGACTAGCGGGAACCCACGAGCAGTACTTC. This translates into CASSLVVRLAGTHEQYF. Full variable domain (outside the CDR3, taken from reference TRBV11-2 and TRBJ2-7): EAGVAQSPRYKIIEKRQSVAFWCNPISGHATLYWYQQILGQGPKLLIQFQNNGVVDDSQLPKDRFSAERLKGVDSTLKIQPAKLEDSAVYLCASSLVVRLAGTHEQYFGPGTRLTVT.

This clonotype has more than one count but fewer than ten. The V and J genes are TRBV30 and TRBJ2-1; D gene unclear. With 1 base removed from V and 12 bases from J, the gap between germline ends came to 10 bases. Germline lookup yields CDR1 GTSNPN and CDR2 SVGIG (reference sequence). The CDR3 sequence is 11 residues long. The CDR3 region has the DNA TGTGCCTGGAGTGGTGCAAAGGGGCAGTTCTTC. It encodes CAWSGAKGQFF. Full variable domain (outside the CDR3, taken from reference TRBV30 and TRBJ2-1): SQTIHQWPATLVQPVGSPLSLECTVEGTSNPNLYWYRQAAGRGLQLLFYSVGIGQISSEVPQNLSASRPQDRQFILSSKKLLLSDSGFYLCAWSGAKGQFFGPGTRLTVL.

This clonotype has only a few counts. The V gene is TRBV7-9, the J gene TRBJ1-1; D is perhaps TRBD1 (5 bases). The germline V and J ends were trimmed by 3 bases and 4 bases, with 18 bases remaining between them. The CDR3 has 16 residues. Germline V lookup: CDR1 SEHNR, CDR2 FQNEAQ (reference sequence). CDR3 sequence: CASSFPGPTPTTEAFF. DNA for the CDR3: TGTGCCAGCAGCTTCCCAGGGCCGACCCCCACCACTGAAGCTTTCTTT.

V and J are TRBV6-1 and TRBJ2-4, with D tentatively TRBD1 (6 bases). Trimming pared 2 bases from V and 6 bases from J, leaving 14 bases between. CDR3 length equals 15 residues. Germline loops: CDR1 MNHNS, CDR2 SASEGT. CDR3 residues: CASSERAGDTNIQYF. In DNA, the CDR3 is TGTGCCAGCAGTGAAAGGGCAGGGGATACAAACATTCAGTACTTC.

This clonotype is medium-sized in the sample. This chain links TRBV12-3 or TRBV12-4 with TRBJ2-7, with 8 bases that match TRBD2. The CDR3 covers 14 residues. V dropped 5 bases and J dropped 4; count of bases not matched to a gene: 7. The CDR3 loop reads CASSKGLVDYEQYF. CDR3 sequence (DNA): TGTGCCAGCAGTAAGGGACTAGTGGATTACGAGCAGTACTTC.

The rearrangement uses TRBV7-2 and TRBJ2-3, with 7 bases that match TRBD2. The germline CDR1 and CDR2 sequences are SGHTA and FQGNSA. V was pared by 1 base and J by 4 bases, with 8 bases of the junction left unmatched. The CDR3 covers 16 residues. CDR3 DNA: TGTGCCAGCAGCTTAGGTGGCGGGGGTGGGTCAGATACGCAGTATTTT. Protein: CASSLGGGGGSDTQYF.

This clonotype has a handful of counts. The V gene is TRBV2, the J gene TRBJ2-3; 9 bases map to TRBD2. V lost 6 bases to trimming and J lost 3 bases; unmatched junction nucleotides: 10. The CDR3 length is 16 residues. CDR1 is SNHLY and CDR2 is FYNNEI in the germline V gene. The DNA for the CDR3 is TGTGCCAGCAGCGACTTTAGCGGGAGAGGGACAGATACGCAGTATTTT. Translation: CASSDFSGRGTDTQYF.

This clonotype was seen a handful of times. This may be a read error, as it is one base from a much larger clone. The V call is TRBV4-3, the J call TRBJ1-6; D remains unclear. Per the germline V gene, CDR1 is LGHNA and CDR2 is YSLEER. The V and J ends lost 0 bases and 7 bases respectively, with 10 bases between them. The CDR3 length is 15 residues. The CDR3 DNA sequence: TGCGCCAGCAGCCAAGAACAACCAGCCAATTCACCCCTCCACTTT. It is translated as CASSQEQPANSPLHF.

This clonotype ranks as medium-sized. The chain joins TRBV11-2 to TRBJ1-2; 12 bases map to TRBD1. CDR1 is SGHAT, CDR2 FQNNGV, per germline. This CDR3 region has 18 residues. V dropped 7 bases and J dropped 6; count of bases not matched to a gene: 18. The CDR3 coding sequence is TGTGCCAGCAACTATCACCCCCTGGGACAGGGGGCGCAGAATGGCTACACCTTC. Protein: CASNYHPLGQGAQNGYTF.

In this sample, this clonotype turned up a few times. This chain joins TRBV19 and TRBJ1-5; 10 bases agree with TRBD1. This CDR3 contains 19 residues. CDR1 LNHDA and CDR2 SQIVND come from the germline V gene (reference sequence). V trimming: 2 bases; J trimming: 5 bases; junction bases outside the gene matches: 15. CDR3 bases: TGTGCCAGTAGTATATTGTTCGTGGAGACAGGGGGCAGCCATCAGCCCCAGCATTTT. It translates to CASSILFVETGGSHQPQHF.

The rearrangement joins TRBV30 to TRBJ1-1; D call uncertain. The V and J ends lost 2 bases and 4 bases respectively, with 23 bases between them. Germline V gene data show CDR1 as GTSNPN and CDR2 as SVGIG (reference sequence). This CDR3 has 17 amino acids. The CDR3 loop reads CAWSPLRPFHPSTEAFF. For the CDR3, the DNA is TGTGCCTGGAGTCCTCTTCGGCCCTTCCATCCCTCCACTGAAGCTTTCTTT.

By sample share, this clonotype is large. The chain couples TRBV6-1 to TRBJ2-6; D is possibly TRBD2 (5 bases). The CDR3 sequence is 14 residues long. Trimming removed 7 bases from V and 4 bases from J, with 11 bases in between. Germline values: CDR1 MNHNS, CDR2 SASEGT. The chain's CDR3 is CASISSGGANVLTF. DNA for the CDR3: TGTGCCAGCATATCCTCGGGGGGGGCCAACGTCCTGACTTTC.

This clonotype showed up just a few times. The chain carries TRBV29-1 and TRBJ2-1, with D possibly being TRBD1 (6 bases). The V end lost 4 bases, the J end lost 6 bases, and 16 bases lay between the germline ends. Germline loops: CDR1 SQVTM, CDR2 ANQGSEA. CDR3 length: 14 amino acids. CDR3 DNA: TGCAGCGTTGTCCTAGGCAGGGGATCCAATGAGCAGTTCTTC. Its protein is CSVVLGRGSNEQFF.

The V and J genes are TRBV24-1 and TRBJ1-4; 11 bases are a match to TRBD1. V was pared by 9 bases and J by 4 bases, with 6 bases of the junction left unmatched. Germline V gene lookup returns CDR1 KGHDR and CDR2 SFDVKD. CDR3 length: 15 residues. CDR3 region: CATADRGHSNEKLFF. The CDR3 nucleotides are TGTGCCACCGCGGACAGGGGGCATAGTAATGAAAAACTGTTTTTT.

This clonotype was observed a few times. The CDR3 sequence: CASSLYLTGEAYGYTF. Here the CDR3 DNA reads TGTGCCAGCAGCTTATACCTGACAGGGGAAGCTTATGGCTACACCTTC. J is TRBJ1-2 and V is TRBV11-2, with 8 nucleotides matching TRBD1. This CDR3 has 16 residues. Trimming at V came to 2 bases and at J to 5 bases, leaving 10 bases not matched to a gene. Per germline, CDR1 SGHAT and CDR2 FQNNGV.